The rows below give T cell receptor beta chains drawn from one sample of a study of T cells in Graves' hyperthyroidism and ophthalmopathy. TCRdb called the multiplex PCR reads again in MiXCR, with one record for every CDR3 protein. The repertoire includes about 180,000 distinct CDR3 sequences, more than 15% of them detected once, and about 31% sits in the top ten. Material: blood. These receptors came from a woman in her forties or fifties with Graves' hyperthyroidism. CDR3s include the opening cysteine and the closing phenylalanine or tryptophan. The size entry is marked missing in some rows and otherwise reads once, few, many or a size class.

j_call,v_call,clone_size,cdr3_length,cdr3_aa
TRBJ2-1,TRBV10-1,few,15,CASSAGDETYNEQFF
TRBJ2-1,TRBV28,many,14,CASSYGVTYNEQFF
TRBJ2-5,TRBV7-3,many,15,CASSLTLGGGATQYF
TRBJ1-1,TRBV12-3/TRBV12-4,many,12,CASSLSRFEAFF
TRBJ1-1,TRBV4-1,many,16,CASSQWDRGVNTEAFF
TRBJ2-3,TRBV20-1,.,13,CSAVRLFTDTQYF
TRBJ2-3,TRBV20-1,.,14,CSASRQGTTDTQYF
TRBJ2-7,TRBV18,few,14,CASSPWNRTCEQYF
TRBJ2-3,TRBV30,.,14,CAWSVGGRADTQYF
TRBJ2-5,TRBV19,many,16,CASSIHRTGGTETQYF
TRBJ1-2,TRBV7-2,many,14,CASSLYGPPGGYTF
TRBJ2-1,TRBV20-1,many,11,CSARFSNEQFF
TRBJ2-2,TRBV12-3/TRBV12-4,few,14,CASSRTENTGELFF
TRBJ1-1,TRBV6-5,many,13,CASSYDQEREAFF
TRBJ1-2,TRBV2,many,12,CASSFEGAGYTF
TRBJ2-2,TRBV11-3,many,12,CASSFITGELFF
TRBJ1-2,TRBV28,many,15,CAILTGGGFGYGYTF
TRBJ2-5,TRBV5-1,.,16,CASSWTSGGAIKTQYF
TRBJ1-6,TRBV15,.,14,CATGRDHRRSPLHF
TRBJ1-2,TRBV9,many,14,CASRGVPPNYGYTF
TRBJ1-1,TRBV4-2,.,13,CASSQEVNTEAFF
TRBJ1-4,TRBV7-9,many,14,CASSQEGQYEKLFF
TRBJ1-2,TRBV2,many,18,CASSEARTSWGPEDGYTF
TRBJ1-1,TRBV4-1,many,12,CASSQHRAEAFF
TRBJ1-2,TRBV13,few,15,CASSLGRPDGDGYTF
TRBJ2-2,TRBV19,many,14,CASSPPWDTGELFF
TRBJ1-2,TRBV6-1,many,13,CASSLQAGYGYTF
TRBJ2-5,TRBV7-9,many,15,CASSPTPGLQETQYF
TRBJ2-3,TRBV12-3/TRBV12-4,many,16,CASKLDGSRGADTQYF
TRBJ2-2,TRBV28,many,13,CASSLHITGELFF
TRBJ1-1,TRBV19,many,13,CASREQGVTEAFF
TRBJ2-7,TRBV6-1,many,16,CASSYTQGVGSYEQYF
TRBJ1-2,TRBV29-1,few,11,CGREGPDGYTF
TRBJ2-5,TRBV14,many,15,CASSPGTSLEETQYF
TRBJ1-1,TRBV7-2,many,13,CASSLAEGAEAFF
TRBJ2-2,TRBV18,few,17,CASSPPRGYANTGELFF
TRBJ2-3,TRBV5-1,many,14,CASSSGQNTDTQYF
TRBJ1-1,TRBV18,many,16,CASSPGMDRLGTEAFF
TRBJ2-1,TRBV29-1,many,15,CSVSGQDLLYNEQFF
TRBJ1-2,TRBV3-1,many,14,CASSHYVGGSGYTF
TRBJ1-1,TRBV6-2/TRBV6-3,many,13,CASNELGSTEAFF
TRBJ2-7,TRBV5-5,.,14,CANSPGTVTYEQYF
TRBJ2-1,TRBV4-1,.,18,CASRQEVARDRTYNEQFF
TRBJ1-1,TRBV10-2,many,15,CASSGLGTGASEAFF
TRBJ1-4,TRBV6-5,many,15,CASSFGRGSNEKLFF
TRBJ2-1,TRBV11-3,many,15,CASSLGDRGLDEQFF
TRBJ1-2,TRBV28,.,15,CASSTPQGRNYGYTF
TRBJ2-1,TRBV5-6,many,15,CASSSGTALYNEQFF
TRBJ1-2,TRBV28,many,15,CASSPQGVTNYGYTF
TRBJ2-5,TRBV11-2,many,13,CASSYGLQETQYF
TRBJ1-2,TRBV20-1,many,11,CSARGGLGYTF